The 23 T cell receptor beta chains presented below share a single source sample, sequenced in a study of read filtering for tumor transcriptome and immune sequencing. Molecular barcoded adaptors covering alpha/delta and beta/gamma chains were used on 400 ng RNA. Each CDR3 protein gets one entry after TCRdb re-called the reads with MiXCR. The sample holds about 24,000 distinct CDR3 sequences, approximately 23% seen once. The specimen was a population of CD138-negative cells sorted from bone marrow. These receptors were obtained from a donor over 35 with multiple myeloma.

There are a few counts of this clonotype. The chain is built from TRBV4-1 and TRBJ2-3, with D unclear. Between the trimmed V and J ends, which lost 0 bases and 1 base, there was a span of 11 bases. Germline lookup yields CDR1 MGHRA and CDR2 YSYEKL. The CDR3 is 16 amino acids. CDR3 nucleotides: TGCGCCAGCAGCCAAGATGCACGAATGGGCACAGATACGCAGTATTTT. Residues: CASSQDARMGTDTQYF.

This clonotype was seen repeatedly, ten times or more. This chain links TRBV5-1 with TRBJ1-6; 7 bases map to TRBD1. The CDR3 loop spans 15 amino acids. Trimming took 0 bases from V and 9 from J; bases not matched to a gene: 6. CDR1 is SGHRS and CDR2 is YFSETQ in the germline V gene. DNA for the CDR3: TGCGCCAGCAGCTTGGAGCAGGGGGTTGGTTCACCCCTCCACTTT. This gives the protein CASSLEQGVGSPLHF.

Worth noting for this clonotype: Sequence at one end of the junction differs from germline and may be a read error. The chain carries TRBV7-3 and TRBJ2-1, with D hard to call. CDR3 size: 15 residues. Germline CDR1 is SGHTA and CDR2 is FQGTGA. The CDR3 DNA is TGTGCCAGCAGCATGGAGAGGAGCTCCTACAATGAACAGTTCTTC. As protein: CASSMERSSYNEQFF.

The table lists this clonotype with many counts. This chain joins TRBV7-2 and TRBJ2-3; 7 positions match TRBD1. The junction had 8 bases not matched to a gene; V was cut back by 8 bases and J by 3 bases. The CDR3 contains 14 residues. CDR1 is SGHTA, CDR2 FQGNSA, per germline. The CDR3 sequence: CASGNLQGTDTQYF. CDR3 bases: TGTGCCAGCGGGAATCTACAGGGGACAGATACGCAGTATTTT.

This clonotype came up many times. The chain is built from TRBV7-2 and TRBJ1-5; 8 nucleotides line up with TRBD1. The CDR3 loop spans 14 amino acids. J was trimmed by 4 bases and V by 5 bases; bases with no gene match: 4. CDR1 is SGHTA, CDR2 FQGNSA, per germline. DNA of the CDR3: TGTGCCAGCAGCCCTACAGGGGGGAATCAGCCCCAGCATTTT. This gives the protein CASSPTGGNQPQHF.

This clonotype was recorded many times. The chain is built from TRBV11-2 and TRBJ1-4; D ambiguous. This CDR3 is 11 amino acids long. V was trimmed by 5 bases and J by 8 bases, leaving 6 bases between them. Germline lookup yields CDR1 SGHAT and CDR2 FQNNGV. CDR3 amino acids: CASSPQEKLFF. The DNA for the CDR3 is TGTGCCAGCAGCCCCCAAGAAAAACTGTTTTTT.

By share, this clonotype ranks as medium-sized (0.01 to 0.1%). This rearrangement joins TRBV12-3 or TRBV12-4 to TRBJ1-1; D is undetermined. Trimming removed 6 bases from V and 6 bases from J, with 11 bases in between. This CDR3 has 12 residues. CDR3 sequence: CASSAISPEAFF. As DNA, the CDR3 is TGTGCCAGCAGCGCCATTTCCCCTGAAGCTTTCTTT.

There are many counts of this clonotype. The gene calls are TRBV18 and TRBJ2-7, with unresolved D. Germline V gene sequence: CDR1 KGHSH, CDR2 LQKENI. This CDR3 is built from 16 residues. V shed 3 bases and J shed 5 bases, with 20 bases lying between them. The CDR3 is CASSPPSAAMGNEQYF. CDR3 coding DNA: TGTGCCAGCTCACCCCCTTCTGCCGCGATGGGGAACGAGCAGTACTTC.

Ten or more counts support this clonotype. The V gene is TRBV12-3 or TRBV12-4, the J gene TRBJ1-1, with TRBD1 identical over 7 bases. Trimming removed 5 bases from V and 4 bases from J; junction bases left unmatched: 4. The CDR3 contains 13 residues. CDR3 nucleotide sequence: TGTGCCAGCAGTCGACAGGGCAGCACTGAAGCTTTCTTT. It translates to CASSRQGSTEAFF.

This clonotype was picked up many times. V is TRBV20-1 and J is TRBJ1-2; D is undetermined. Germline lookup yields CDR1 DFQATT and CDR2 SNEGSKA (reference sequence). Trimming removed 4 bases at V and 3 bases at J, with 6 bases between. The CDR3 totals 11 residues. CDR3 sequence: CSAIRDYGYTF. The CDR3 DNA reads TGCAGTGCTATACGTGACTATGGCTACACCTTC.

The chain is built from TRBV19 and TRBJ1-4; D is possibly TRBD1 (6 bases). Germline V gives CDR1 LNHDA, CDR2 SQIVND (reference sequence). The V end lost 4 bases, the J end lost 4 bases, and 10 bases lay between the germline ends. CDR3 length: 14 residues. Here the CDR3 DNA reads TGTGCCAGTAGTAAGGACAGCTTTAATGAAAAACTGTTTTTT. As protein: CASSKDSFNEKLFF. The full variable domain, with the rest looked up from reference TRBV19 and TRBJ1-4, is DGGITQSPKYLFRKEGQNVTLSCEQNLNHDAMYWYRQDPGQGLRLIYYSQIVNDFQKGDIAEGYSVSREKKESFPLTVTSAQKNPTAFYLCASSKDSFNEKLFFGSGTQLSVL.

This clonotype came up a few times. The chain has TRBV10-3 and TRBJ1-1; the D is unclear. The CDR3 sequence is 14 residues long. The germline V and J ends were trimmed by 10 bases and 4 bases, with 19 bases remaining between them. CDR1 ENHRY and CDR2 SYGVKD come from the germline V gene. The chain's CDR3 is CATSIAALGTEAFF. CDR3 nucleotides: TGTGCCACCTCCATCGCGGCCTTGGGCACTGAAGCTTTCTTT.

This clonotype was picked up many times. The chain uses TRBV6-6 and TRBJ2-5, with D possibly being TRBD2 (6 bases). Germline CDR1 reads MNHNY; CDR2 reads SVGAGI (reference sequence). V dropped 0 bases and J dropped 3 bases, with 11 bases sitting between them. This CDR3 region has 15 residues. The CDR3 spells CASSYSGGQKETQYF. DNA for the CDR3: TGTGCCAGCAGTTACTCGGGGGGTCAAAAAGAGACCCAGTACTTC.

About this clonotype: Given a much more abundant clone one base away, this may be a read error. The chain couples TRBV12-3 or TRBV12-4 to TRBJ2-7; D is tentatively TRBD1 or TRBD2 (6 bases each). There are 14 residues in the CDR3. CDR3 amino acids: CTSSSWGASDEQYF. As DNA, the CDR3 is TGTACCAGCAGTTCATGGGGGGCGTCCGACGAGCAGTACTTC.

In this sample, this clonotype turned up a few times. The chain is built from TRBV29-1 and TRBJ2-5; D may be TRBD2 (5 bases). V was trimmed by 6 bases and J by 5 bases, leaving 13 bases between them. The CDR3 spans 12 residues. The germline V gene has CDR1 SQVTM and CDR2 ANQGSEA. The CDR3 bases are TGCAGCGTCCGCGGGTCCGGGGAGACCCAGTACTTC. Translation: CSVRGSGETQYF.

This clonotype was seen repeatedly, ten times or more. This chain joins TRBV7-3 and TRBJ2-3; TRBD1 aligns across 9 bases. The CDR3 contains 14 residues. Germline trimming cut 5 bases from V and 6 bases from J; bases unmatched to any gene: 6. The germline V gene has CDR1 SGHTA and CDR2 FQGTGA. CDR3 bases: TGTGCCAGCAGCGTCGGGACAGGGCCTGATACGCAGTATTTT. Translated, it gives CASSVGTGPDTQYF.

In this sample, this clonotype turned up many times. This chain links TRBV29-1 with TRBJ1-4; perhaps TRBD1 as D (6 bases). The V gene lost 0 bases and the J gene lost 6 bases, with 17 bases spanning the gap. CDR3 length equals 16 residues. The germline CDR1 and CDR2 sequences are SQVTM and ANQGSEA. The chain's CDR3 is CSVEELRQGSYEKLFF. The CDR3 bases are TGCAGCGTTGAAGAATTGAGGCAGGGGAGTTATGAAAAACTGTTTTTT.

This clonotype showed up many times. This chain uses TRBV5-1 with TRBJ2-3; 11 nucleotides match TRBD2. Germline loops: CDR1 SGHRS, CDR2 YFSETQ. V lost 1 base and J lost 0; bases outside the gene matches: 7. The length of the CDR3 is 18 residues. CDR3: CASSLMGLAVTSTDTQYF. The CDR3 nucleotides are TGCGCCAGCAGCTTGATGGGACTAGCGGTTACTAGCACAGATACGCAGTATTTT.

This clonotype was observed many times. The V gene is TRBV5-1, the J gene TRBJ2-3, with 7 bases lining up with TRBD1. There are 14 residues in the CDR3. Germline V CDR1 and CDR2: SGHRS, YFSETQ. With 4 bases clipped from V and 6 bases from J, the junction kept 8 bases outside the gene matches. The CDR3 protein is CASSRGQDADTQYF. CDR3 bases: TGCGCCAGCAGCAGAGGACAGGACGCGGATACGCAGTATTTT.

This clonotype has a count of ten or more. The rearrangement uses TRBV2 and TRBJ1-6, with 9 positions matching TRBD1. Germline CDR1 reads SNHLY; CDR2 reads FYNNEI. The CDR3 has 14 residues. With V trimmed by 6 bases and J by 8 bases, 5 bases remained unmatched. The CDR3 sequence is CASRGDRVDSPLHF. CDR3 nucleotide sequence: TGTGCCAGCAGGGGGGACAGGGTTGATTCACCCCTCCACTTT.

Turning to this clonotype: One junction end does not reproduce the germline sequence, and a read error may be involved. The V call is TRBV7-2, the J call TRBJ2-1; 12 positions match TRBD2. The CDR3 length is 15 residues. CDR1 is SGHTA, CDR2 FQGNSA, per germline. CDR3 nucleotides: TGTGCCAGCAGCGCTAGCGGGGGGGGCCCCAATGGGCAGTTCTTC. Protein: CASSASGGGPNGQFF.

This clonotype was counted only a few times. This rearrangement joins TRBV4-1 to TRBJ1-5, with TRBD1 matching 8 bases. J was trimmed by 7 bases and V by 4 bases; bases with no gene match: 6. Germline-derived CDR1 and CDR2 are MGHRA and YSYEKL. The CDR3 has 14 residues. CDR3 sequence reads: CASSLLTGDQPQHF. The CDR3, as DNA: TGCGCCAGCAGCCTGTTGACAGGGGACCAGCCCCAGCATTTT.

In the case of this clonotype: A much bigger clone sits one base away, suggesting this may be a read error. CDR3 DNA: TGTGCCAGCAGCTCAGGGGTGGTCCTGGCGGGCAATCAGCCCCAGCATTTT. Translating it yields CASSSGVVLAGNQPQHF. V usage is TRBV19 and J usage is TRBJ1-5, with D possibly TRBD1 on 6 matching bases. This CDR3 has 17 amino acids. The germline V and J ends were trimmed by 9 bases and 2 bases, with 23 bases remaining between them. In germline, CDR1 is LNHDA, CDR2 SQIVND (reference sequence).